The 16 T cell receptor beta chains listed next were all sequenced from one sample in a study of shared clonotypes between healthy human individuals. TCRdb's table, derived via immunoSEQ multiplex PCR, lists solely in-frame clones and lacks some. The data hold over 2,000,000 clones, with 93% observed a single time. The naive CD8 population came from CD45RO-negative cells selected for CCR7, without terminally differentiated effector memory CD45RA+ cells. Input material: naive CD8+ T cells from PBMCs. The receptor source for this set is a man in his late teens or twenties in good health. Some clones in this sample may be carry-over from other donors' samples.

In nucleotides, the CDR3 is TGTGCCAGCAGCCCCTGGACAGGGTCGGGCACCGGGGAGCTGTTTTTT. This encodes CASSPWTGSGTGELFF. The chain employs TRBV7-2 and TRBJ2-2; TRBD1 aligns across 8 bases. CDR3 length: 16 residues. V lost 5 bases, J lost 4 bases, and 9 bases stayed unmatched. The V gene's germline CDR1 is SGHTA and CDR2 FQGNSA.

The chain employs TRBV6-1 and TRBJ2-7; D is undetermined. Looked up from germline, CDR1 is MNHNS and CDR2 is SASEGT. CDR3 length equals 11 residues. The V gene lost 6 bases and the J gene lost 3 bases, with 6 bases spanning the gap. The chain's CDR3 is CASRLLYEQYF. The CDR3 DNA reads TGTGCCAGCAGACTCCTCTACGAGCAGTACTTC.

The chain is built from TRBV7-8 and TRBJ1-5; TRBD1 matches at 9 bases. The CDR3 is 18 amino acids. CDR1 and CDR2 (germline): SGHVS, FQNEAQ. With 0 bases clipped from V and 0 bases from J, the junction kept 6 bases outside the gene matches. CDR3 amino acids: CASSLAGQGGYSNQPQHF. DNA of the CDR3: TGTGCCAGCAGCTTAGCGGGACAGGGAGGATATAGCAATCAGCCCCAGCATTTT.

The chain uses TRBV29-1 and TRBJ2-7, with D perhaps TRBD1 (6 bases). Germline CDR1 and CDR2: SQVTM and ANQGSEA. The CDR3 extends over 10 amino acids. V was shortened by 6 bases and J by 6 bases, with 9 bases between the two germline ends. This CDR3 is CSVSGVEQYF. CDR3 sequence (DNA): TGCAGCGTCTCAGGGGTCGAGCAGTACTTC.

V is TRBV4-1 and J is TRBJ2-7; D remains ambiguous. V shed 5 bases and J shed 0 bases, with 11 bases lying between them. The CDR3 loop spans 14 amino acids. Germline V lookup: CDR1 MGHRA, CDR2 YSYEKL. CDR3 sequence: CASSGKRASYEQYF. The CDR3 coding sequence is TGCGCCAGCAGCGGGAAAAGGGCCTCCTACGAGCAGTACTTC.

V gene TRBV27 combines with J gene TRBJ2-1; 8 bases agree with TRBD2. Germline trimming cut 4 bases from V and 3 bases from J; bases unmatched to any gene: 5. This CDR3 has 15 amino acids. Germline V lookup: CDR1 MNHEY, CDR2 SMNVEV (reference sequence). DNA of the CDR3: TGTGCCAGCAGTTCGGGACTAGTGGGCTACAATGAGCAGTTCTTC. It is translated as CASSSGLVGYNEQFF.

This clone was counted once. The chain couples TRBV5-1 to TRBJ1-2; no clear D gene. In germline, CDR1 is SGHRS, CDR2 YFSETQ. Deletions cut 4 bases from V and 7 bases from J, with 17 bases between. This CDR3 is 14 amino acids long. The CDR3 here is CASSHGPPSPGYTF. CDR3 coding DNA: TGCGCCAGCAGCCACGGACCCCCTTCGCCTGGCTACACCTTC.

The rearrangement links TRBV12-2 to TRBJ1-5; TRBD1, the D gene given by the table, was not confirmed from the DNA. TRBV12-2 is assigned pseudogene status. The CDR3 contains 16 residues. CDR3 in amino acids: CASRRRQAGPNQPQHF. DNA of the CDR3: TGTGCAAGTCGCCGGCGACAGGCAGGCCCCAATCAGCCCCAGCATTTT.

CDR3 sequence reads: CASSFWGTGNEKLFF. In DNA form, the CDR3 reads TGTGCCAGCAGTTTTTGGGGGACCGGTAATGAAAAACTGTTTTTT. The chain joins TRBV27 to TRBJ1-4, with D maybe TRBD1 (5 bases). The CDR3 length is 15 residues. Germline V gene data show CDR1 as MNHEY and CDR2 as SMNVEV (reference sequence). V lost 3 bases, J lost 4 bases, and 12 bases lay in between.

This chain connects TRBV29-1 to TRBJ2-3; 8 bases match TRBD2. The germline CDR1 and CDR2 sequences are SQVTM and ANQGSEA. J gave up 7 bases and V 7 bases, and 13 bases lay outside the gene matches. The CDR3 covers 14 residues. Here the CDR3 reads CSAEGLSGRYTQYF. The CDR3, as DNA: TGCAGCGCCGAGGGCCTCAGCGGGAGATATACGCAGTATTTT.

With regard to this clone: The same CDR3 also results from other DNA sequences found in this sample. V usage is TRBV28 and J usage is TRBJ1-2; no definite D call. Trimming left V 6 bases short and J 1 base short, with 6 bases between. The CDR3 has 12 amino acids. Germline values: CDR1 MDHEN, CDR2 SYDVKM. CDR3 in amino acids: CASSPDNYGYTF. The CDR3 DNA reads TGTGCCAGCAGCCCGGATAACTATGGCTACACCTTC.

A single count supports this clone. The sample has other DNA sequences that encode this CDR3 too. The chain joins TRBV4-3 to TRBJ2-7; 9 bases line up with TRBD2. The germline V gene has CDR1 LGHNA and CDR2 YSLEER. The CDR3 has 15 amino acids. After removal of 3 bases from V and 2 bases from J, the junction contained 5 bases not matched to a gene. In DNA, the CDR3 is TGCGCCAGCAGCCAGGAGACTAGCGGAACCTACGAGCAGTACTTC. Its translation is CASSQETSGTYEQYF.

On this clone: Other DNA sequences in the same sample also yield this CDR3. The rearrangement joins TRBV6-6 to TRBJ2-7; 7 bases fit TRBD1. In germline, CDR1 is MNHNY, CDR2 SVGAGI (reference sequence). V dropped 0 bases and J dropped 0; count of bases not matched to a gene: 2. The CDR3 runs to 15 residues. CDR3 nucleotide sequence: TGTGCCAGCAGTTACTCGACAGGGAGCTCCTACGAGCAGTACTTC. Amino acids: CASSYSTGSSYEQYF.

The genes are TRBV4-1 and TRBJ1-2, with unresolved D. This CDR3 spans 14 amino acids. The V end lost 2 bases, the J end lost 1 base, and 8 bases lay between the germline ends. Per the germline V gene, CDR1 is MGHRA and CDR2 is YSYEKL. The CDR3 region is CASSQTGGNYGYTF. CDR3 in DNA: TGCGCCAGCAGCCAAACGGGCGGTAACTATGGCTACACCTTC.

In the case of this clone: This sample includes further DNA sequences coding for the same CDR3. The chain recombines TRBV6-1 with TRBJ1-5; no clear D. Germline V lookup: CDR1 MNHNS, CDR2 SASEGT. Trimming removed 9 bases from V and 4 bases from J, with 10 bases in between. The CDR3 extends over 12 amino acids. Written as DNA, the CDR3 is TGTGCCAGTTCAGACGGAAATCAGCCCCAGCATTTT. It specifies CASSDGNQPQHF.

The CDR3 region has the DNA TGTGCCAGCAGCTCGACAGGGTACACTGAAGCTTTCTTT. Protein sequence: CASSSTGYTEAFF. V gene TRBV7-6 combines with J gene TRBJ1-1; 7 bases match TRBD1. Trimming took 4 bases from V and 3 from J; bases not matched to a gene: 2. Germline V lookup: CDR1 SGHVS, CDR2 FNYEAQ. The CDR3 contains 13 residues.